This TCR beta chain comes out of a study of cytomegalovirus exposure and HLA in healthy donors. This CDR3 spans 17 amino acids. The V end lost 4 bases, the J end lost 2 bases, and 16 bases lay between the germline ends. CDR1 and CDR2 from the germline V gene are SGHRS and YFSETQ. Researchers ran the PCR with 60 Vbeta and 13 Jbeta primers. Clones were sequenced by immunoSEQ multiplex PCR, and TCRdb holds only the in-frame ones, with some missing. The table records approximately 120,000 clones, about 80% of them present only once. Regarding this clone: Its antigen is still unknown.

Study-level results: With later analysis, a missense DCLRE1C variant became linked to TCR beta V- and J-gene trimming. The classifier reportedly diagnosed cytomegalovirus status with high specificity and sensitivity. Reportedly, HLA-A and HLA-B alleles of most subjects were accurately predicted from TCR beta.

The gene calls are TRBV5-1 and TRBJ2-6, with a possible D match to TRBD1 (5 bases). This receptor was taken from a human donor in good health. Source material: PBMCs. This CDR3 reads CASSHHIQAPGANVLTF. The CDR3 DNA reads as TGCGCCAGCAGCCACCACATACAGGCCCCTGGGGCCAACGTCCTGACTTTC.